The 4 T cell receptor beta chains presented below share a single source sample, sequenced in a study of cytomegalovirus exposure and HLA in healthy donors (dated by TCRdb to 2016 to 2017). To prepare the library, the immunoSEQ multiplex PCR assay was applied. The multiplex PCR relied on a mix of 60 forward primers for TCR Vbeta segments and 13 reverse primers for TCR Jbeta segments. The clones in this table, taken by TCRdb from immuneACCESS, are in-frame only. Not every clone is retained; where verified, under half of the shortfall comes from an unresolved V gene, and the cause of the rest is unknown. This sample holds 90,000 to 150,000 clones; around 73% were observed only once. About 7.8% of the sample is in the top ten clones. The sequencing input was PBMCs. These receptors were collected from a woman between 40 and 50 years old in good health and CMV-seropositive.

The chain recombines TRBV4-3 with TRBJ1-1; D might be TRBD1 (6 bases). CDR1 and CDR2 (germline): LGHNA, YSLEER. V dropped 1 base and J dropped 4 bases, with 13 bases sitting between them. CDR3 length equals 15 residues. The CDR3 DNA reads TGCGCCAGCAGCCAAGCTGTAACAGGGCGCACTGAAGCTTTCTTT. The encoded protein is CASSQAVTGRTEAFF.

The rearrangement links TRBV5-1 to TRBJ2-5, with D possibly being TRBD1 (6 bases). V lost 1 base to trimming and J lost 2 bases, with 9 bases between them. CDR1 is SGHRS and CDR2 is YFSETQ in the germline V gene. The CDR3 covers 14 residues. The CDR3 DNA is TGCGCCAGCAGCTTGCTCACAGGGCAAGAGACCCAGTACTTC. Residues: CASSLLTGQETQYF.

The chain couples TRBV10-3 to TRBJ1-6; D call uncertain. CDR1 and CDR2 from the germline V gene are ENHRY and SYGVKD. CDR3 length: 12 amino acids. V dropped 1 base and J dropped 8 bases, with 3 bases sitting between them. CDR3 nucleotide sequence: TGTGCCATCAGTGAGTTCGATTCACCCCTCCACTTT. Its protein is CAISEFDSPLHF.

This clone was seen more than once but under ten times. In the same sample, other DNA sequences code for this CDR3. The rearrangement uses TRBV20-1 and TRBJ2-7, with D uncertain. V lost 1 base to trimming and J lost 2 bases, with 3 bases between them. The CDR3 covers 11 residues. The germline CDR1 and CDR2 sequences are DFQATT and SNEGSKA (reference sequence). This CDR3 reads CSARATYEQYF. The CDR3 bases are TGCAGTGCTAGAGCCACCTACGAGCAGTACTTC.